What follows describes a single T cell receptor beta chain. What it binds is unknown. The repertoire was sequenced with immunoSEQ multiplex PCR; TCRdb's copy has only in-frame clones and lacks some. The sample yields about 85,000 clones, 70% to 90% seen once. This specimen comes from a study of T cell responses to AZD1222 COVID-19 vaccine. CDR1 is MNHEY, CDR2 SVGEGT, per germline. Trimming shortened V by 2 bases and J by 0 bases, and 11 bases separated the two germline ends. The CDR3 covers 16 residues. General study points: At study baseline, merely several AZD1222 recipients were seropositive. Once two AZD1222 doses were given, Spike-specific TCR breadth and depth went up. White British people made up most donors, females outnumbered males, and clonal diversity was possibly underestimated.

The specimen comprised peripheral blood, sampled on day 0 of AZD1222 vaccination. The clonotype originates from an adult in good health. V usage is TRBV6-2 or TRBV6-3 and J usage is TRBJ1-3; no reliable D call. CDR3 sequence reads: CASSYPNRISGNTIYF. CDR3 coding DNA: TGTGCCAGCAGTTACCCCAACAGAATCTCTGGAAACACCATATATTTT.